This T cell receptor beta chain emerged from a study of CD8+CD57+ T cells in acquired aplastic anemia. Study-level findings and limits: In common between the patients and the controls were nearly 30 CD8+ CDR3 sequences.

The germline V gene has CDR1 SGHNT and CDR2 YYREEE (reference sequence). Trimming cost V 1 base and J 6 bases, with 14 bases left between them. The CDR3 loop spans 15 amino acids. Genomic DNA, the template, was used for profiling of the TCR beta VDJ and CDR3. MiXCR, applied by TCRdb to the reads, yields one record per CDR3 protein. Among 150,000 to 200,000 distinct CDR3 sequences listed, about 47% were seen once. On this clonotype: Its antigen is not known.

The sequence came from a human donor in good health. V gene TRBV5-4 combines with J gene TRBJ1-3; D is uncertain. Source material: sorted CD4+, CD8+, or CD8+CD57+ T cells (not recorded which) from PBMCs. The CDR3 loop is CASSLSPGPQNTIYF. The CDR3 bases are TGTGCCAGCAGCTTGTCCCCCGGACCGCAAAACACCATATATTTT.